The 24 T cell receptor beta chains below all came from one sample that was sequenced in a study of OX40 agonist ivuxolimab in advanced cancers. The assay was immunoSEQ multiplex PCR, and TCRdb's table has in-frame clones only and misses some. The sample records about 90,000 clones, about 87% being singletons. Sample: CD4+ or CD8+ T cells sorted from blood, taken in a trial of the OX40 agonist ivuxolimab. Receptor source: an adult with an advanced solid tumor such as melanoma, head and neck, liver or kidney cancer.

The rearrangement uses TRBV19 and TRBJ1-1; no clear D. The CDR3 covers 12 residues. Per germline, CDR1 LNHDA and CDR2 SQIVND (reference sequence). Trimming removed 3 bases at V and 6 bases at J, with 8 bases between. In nucleotides, the CDR3 is TGTGCCAGTAGTATTCGAGAGGCTGAAGCTTTCTTT. This encodes CASSIREAEAFF.

The gene calls are TRBV5-4 and TRBJ1-2, with D possibly being TRBD1 (6 bases). The CDR3 runs 16 residues. CDR1 SGHNT and CDR2 YYREEE come from the germline V gene (reference sequence). The V gene lost 4 bases and the J gene lost 4 bases, with 20 bases spanning the gap. DNA for the CDR3: TGTGCCAGCAGCACCCCTCGGGGCAGGGGTGCCTATGGCTACACCTTC. Protein product: CASSTPRGRGAYGYTF.

The rearrangement joins TRBV5-6 to TRBJ1-1; D may be TRBD1 (5 bases). Germline CDR1 reads SGHDT; CDR2 reads YYEEEE. The ends were cut back, 0 bases at V and 3 bases at J, with 9 bases in the middle. CDR3 size: 14 residues. In nucleotides, the CDR3 is TGTGCCAGCAGCTTGGCGAGGGACTACACTGAAGCTTTCTTT. As protein: CASSLARDYTEAFF.

This chain joins TRBV11-3 and TRBJ2-3, with TRBD2 identical over 11 bases. Trimming took 5 bases from V and 4 from J; bases not matched to a gene: 5. From germline, CDR1 is SGHNT and CDR2 YENEEA. The CDR3 totals 15 residues. CDR3 sequence: CASSISGRASDTQYF. CDR3 nucleotide sequence: TGTGCCAGCAGCATTAGCGGGAGGGCCTCAGATACGCAGTATTTT. The full variable domain, its missing parts supplied by reference TRBV11-3 and TRBJ2-3, is EAGVVQSPRYKIIEKKQPVAFWCNPISGHNTLYWYLQNLGQGPELLIRYENEEAVDDSQLPKDRFSAERLKGVDSTLKIQPAELGDSAVYLCASSISGRASDTQYFGPGTRLTVL.

A few counts support this clone. The chain is built from TRBV4-1 and TRBJ1-5; D remains ambiguous. The CDR3 covers 14 residues. Trimming removed 3 bases from V and 0 bases from J, with 6 bases in between. Germline V gives CDR1 MGHRA, CDR2 YSYEKL. This chain's CDR3 is CASSHIASNQPQHF. The CDR3 DNA sequence: TGCGCCAGCAGCCACATTGCTAGCAATCAGCCCCAGCATTTT.

This chain links TRBV28 with TRBJ2-7; 7 nucleotides agree with TRBD2. Germline loops: CDR1 MDHEN, CDR2 SYDVKM. The CDR3 extends over 15 amino acids. V trimming: 8 bases; J trimming: 0 bases; junction bases outside the gene matches: 10. The CDR3, as DNA: TGTGCCAGCCAAACGGGGGGTGGGAGCTCCTACGAGCAGTACTTC. Residues: CASQTGGGSSYEQYF.

V is TRBV2 and J is TRBJ1-5; D unclear. This CDR3 has 14 amino acids. CDR1 and CDR2 from the germline V gene are SNHLY and FYNNEI. With 6 bases removed from V and 0 bases from J, the gap between germline ends came to 9 bases. Here the CDR3 DNA reads TGTGCCAGCAGGGGAGACTATAGCAATCAGCCCCAGCATTTT. Translated: CASRGDYSNQPQHF.

This chain links TRBV19 with TRBJ2-1, with TRBD2 matching over 9 bases. This CDR3 region has 16 residues. Germline V gives CDR1 LNHDA, CDR2 SQIVND (reference sequence). V lost 0 bases and J lost 5; bases outside the gene matches: 5. For the CDR3, the DNA is TGTGCCAGTAGTATAGATGGGGCTAGCGGGAACAATGAGCAGTTCTTC. Amino acids: CASSIDGASGNNEQFF. Full variable domain (missing parts from reference TRBV19 and TRBJ2-1): DGGITQSPKYLFRKEGQNVTLSCEQNLNHDAMYWYRQDPGQGLRLIYYSQIVNDFQKGDIAEGYSVSREKKESFPLTVTSAQKNPTAFYLCASSIDGASGNNEQFFGPGTRLTVL.

The chain uses TRBV9 and TRBJ2-5; D not certain. The better agreement between TRBJ2-7 and the DNA end casts doubt on the J call. Germline lookup yields CDR1 SGDLS and CDR2 YYNGEE. This CDR3 comprises 16 residues. CDR3 DNA sequence: TGTGCCAGCAGCGTAGGTAGTGGGGTGAGAGTCCTCGAGCAGTACTTC. Protein: CASSVGSGVRVLEQYF.

The J gene is TRBJ2-5, the V gene TRBV9; tentatively, D is TRBD1 or TRBD2 (5 bases each). The V end lost 1 base, the J end lost 5 bases, and 9 bases lay between the germline ends. CDR1 and CDR2 from the germline V gene are SGDLS and YYNGEE. CDR3 length equals 13 residues. The CDR3 loop reads CASSVRGVETQYF. In DNA form, the CDR3 reads TGTGCCAGCAGCGTAAGAGGGGTGGAGACCCAGTACTTC. Full variable domain (remainder filled in from reference TRBV9 and TRBJ2-5): DSGVTQTPKHLITATGQRVTLRCSPRSGDLSVYWYQQSLDQGLQFLIQYYNGEERAKGNILERFSAQQFPDLHSELNLSSLELGDSALYFCASSVRGVETQYFGPGTRLLVL.

The J gene is TRBJ2-2, the V gene TRBV30; D gene uncertain. In germline, CDR1 is GTSNPN, CDR2 SVGIG (reference sequence). The CDR3 loop spans 14 amino acids. The V end was cut by 0 bases, the J end by 1 base, with 6 bases between. The CDR3 protein is CAWSVGRNTGELFF. DNA for the CDR3: TGTGCCTGGAGTGTAGGAAGGAACACCGGGGAGCTGTTTTTT.

The DNA for the CDR3 is TGTGCCAGTAGTATATTCGAGAACACTGAAGCTTTCTTT. Translating gives CASSIFENTEAFF. The rearrangement joins TRBV19 to TRBJ1-1; no definite D call. Germline V gives CDR1 LNHDA, CDR2 SQIVND (reference sequence). V lost 2 bases, J lost 1 base, and 5 bases lay in between. The CDR3 extends over 13 amino acids. Full variable domain (remainder filled in from reference TRBV19 and TRBJ1-1): DGGITQSPKYLFRKEGQNVTLSCEQNLNHDAMYWYRQDPGQGLRLIYYSQIVNDFQKGDIAEGYSVSREKKESFPLTVTSAQKNPTAFYLCASSIFENTEAFFGQGTRLTVV.

The chain uses TRBV7-6 and TRBJ2-5, with TRBD1 as a possible D gene (6 bases). Germline CDR1 and CDR2: SGHVS and FNYEAQ. The V end was cut by 5 bases, the J end by 0 bases, with 13 bases between. The CDR3 has 15 residues. The CDR3 region is CASSNRDGNQETQYF. The CDR3 coding sequence is TGTGCCAGCAGCAACAGGGACGGAAACCAAGAGACCCAGTACTTC.

The CDR3 is CASSLPVLRASYEQYF. The CDR3 bases are TGTGCCAGCAGCTTACCCGTCCTTCGAGCTTCCTACGAGCAGTACTTC. The gene calls are TRBV7-2 and TRBJ2-7; unclear D gene. Between the trimmed V and J ends, which lost 2 bases and 1 base, there was a span of 15 bases. The germline CDR1 and CDR2 sequences are SGHTA and FQGNSA. CDR3 size: 16 residues.

On this clone: The junction and the germline gene differ at one end; a read error may be behind it. The V gene is TRBV7-7, the J gene TRBJ2-5; D might be TRBD1 (5 bases). The V gene's germline CDR1 is SSHAT and CDR2 FNYEAQ (reference sequence). There are 13 residues in the CDR3. CDR3 sequence reads: CASSQGPQETQYF. CDR3 nucleotides: TGTGCTAGCAGCCAGGGTCCGCAAGAGACCCAGTACTTC.

The chain recombines TRBV27 with TRBJ1-5; maybe TRBD1 (5 bases). There are 14 residues in the CDR3. Germline V gene data show CDR1 as MNHEY and CDR2 as SMNVEV (reference sequence). Trimming cost V 2 bases and J 3 bases, with 8 bases left between them. Here the CDR3 reads CASSLGGTNQPQHF. CDR3 DNA: TGTGCCAGCAGTTTAGGCGGGACCAATCAGCCCCAGCATTTT.

This clone was counted a single time. This chain links TRBV19 with TRBJ2-1, with 8 positions matching TRBD2. Germline CDR1 is LNHDA and CDR2 is SQIVND (reference sequence). The CDR3 is 15 amino acids. Unmatched junction bases numbered 8, after V lost 8 bases and J lost 2 bases. As DNA, the CDR3 is TGTGCCAGTTCCCTAGCGGGCGCTGCCTACAATGAGCAGTTCTTC. This sequence encodes CASSLAGAAYNEQFF. Based on the CDR3 plus reference TRBV19 and TRBJ2-1, the full variable domain is DGGITQSPKYLFRKEGQNVTLSCEQNLNHDAMYWYRQDPGQGLRLIYYSQIVNDFQKGDIAEGYSVSREKKESFPLTVTSAQKNPTAFYLCASSLAGAAYNEQFFGPGTRLTVL.

J is TRBJ2-1 and V is TRBV4-1; no reliable D call. Deletions cut 0 bases from V and 8 bases from J, with 17 bases between. The CDR3 is made up of 16 amino acids. Per the germline V gene, CDR1 is MGHRA and CDR2 is YSYEKL. CDR3 DNA sequence: TGCGCCAGCAGCCAAGATCCACCACGATCTTCCCATGAGCAGTTCTTC. This translates into CASSQDPPRSSHEQFF.

The rearrangement joins TRBV10-3 to TRBJ2-5; D might be TRBD2 (5 bases). The DNA end is more similar to TRBJ2-7, so the J call may be wrong. From germline, CDR1 is ENHRY and CDR2 SYGVKD. The CDR3 loop spans 13 amino acids. The CDR3: CATEGVNSYEQYF. DNA of the CDR3: TGTGCCACTGAGGGCGTCAACTCCTACGAGCAGTACTTC.

The J gene is TRBJ2-5, the V gene TRBV5-8; TRBD1 is a possible D gene (5 bases). The CDR3 spans 15 residues. V was clipped by 0 bases and J by 0 bases, with 9 bases between them. Germline V gene data show CDR1 as SGHTS and CDR2 as YDEGEE. CDR3 in DNA: TGTGCCAGCAGCTTGGAAGGGGCCAACCAAGAGACCCAGTACTTC. Amino acid sequence: CASSLEGANQETQYF.

This CDR3 reads CASSFRLAGQNEQFF. The CDR3 bases are TGTGCCAGCAGCTTTCGACTAGCGGGTCAAAATGAGCAGTTCTTC. The chain joins TRBV11-3 to TRBJ2-1; 10 nucleotides line up with TRBD2. Losses at the gene ends were 3 bases for V and 7 bases for J; bases not matched to a gene: 6. The length of the CDR3 is 15 residues. Germline V gives CDR1 SGHNT, CDR2 YENEEA.

With regard to this clone: Mismatch with germline at one junction end may stem from a read error. The V gene is TRBV7-9, the J gene TRBJ2-3, with TRBD2 as a possible D gene (6 bases). There are 17 residues in the CDR3. Germline loops: CDR1 SEHNR, CDR2 FQNEAQ (reference sequence). The CDR3 sequence: CASNLRGAGPEGDTQYF. CDR3 sequence (DNA): TGTGCCAGCAACTTAAGAGGTGCCGGACCGGAGGGGGATACGCAGTATTTT.

This clone was observed once. This sequence joins TRBV9 and TRBJ1-5; a possible D gene is TRBD1 (5 bases). This CDR3 region has 15 residues. Germline CDR1 and CDR2: SGDLS and YYNGEE. The V gene lost 4 bases and the J gene lost 6 bases, with 17 bases spanning the gap. CDR3 sequence (DNA): TGTGCCAGCAGCCCCGGAGGGGAGGTGGGTCAGCCCCAGCATTTT. Residues: CASSPGGEVGQPQHF.

The V gene is TRBV7-9, the J gene TRBJ1-2; D unresolved. Germline loops: CDR1 SEHNR, CDR2 FQNEAQ (reference sequence). The CDR3 is 13 residues long. The V gene lost 5 bases and the J gene lost 4 bases, with 11 bases spanning the gap. CDR3: CASSKTRSYGYTF. DNA for the CDR3: TGTGCCAGCAGCAAGACACGTAGCTATGGCTACACCTTC.